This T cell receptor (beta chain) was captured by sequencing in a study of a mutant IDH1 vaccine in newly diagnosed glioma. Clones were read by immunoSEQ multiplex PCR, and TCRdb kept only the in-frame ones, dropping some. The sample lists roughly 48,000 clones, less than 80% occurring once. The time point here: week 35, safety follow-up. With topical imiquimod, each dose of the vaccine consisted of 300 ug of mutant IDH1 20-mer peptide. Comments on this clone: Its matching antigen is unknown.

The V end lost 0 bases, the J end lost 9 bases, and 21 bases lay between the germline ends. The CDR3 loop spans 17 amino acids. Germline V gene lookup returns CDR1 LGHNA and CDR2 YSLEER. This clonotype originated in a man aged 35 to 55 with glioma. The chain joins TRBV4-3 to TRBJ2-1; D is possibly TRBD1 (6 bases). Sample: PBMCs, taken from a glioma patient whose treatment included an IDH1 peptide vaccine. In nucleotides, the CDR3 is TGCGCCAGCAGCCAAGATAGAGGCCTACAGGGCTCGGTTGAGCAGTTCTTC. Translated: CASSQDRGLQGSVEQFF.